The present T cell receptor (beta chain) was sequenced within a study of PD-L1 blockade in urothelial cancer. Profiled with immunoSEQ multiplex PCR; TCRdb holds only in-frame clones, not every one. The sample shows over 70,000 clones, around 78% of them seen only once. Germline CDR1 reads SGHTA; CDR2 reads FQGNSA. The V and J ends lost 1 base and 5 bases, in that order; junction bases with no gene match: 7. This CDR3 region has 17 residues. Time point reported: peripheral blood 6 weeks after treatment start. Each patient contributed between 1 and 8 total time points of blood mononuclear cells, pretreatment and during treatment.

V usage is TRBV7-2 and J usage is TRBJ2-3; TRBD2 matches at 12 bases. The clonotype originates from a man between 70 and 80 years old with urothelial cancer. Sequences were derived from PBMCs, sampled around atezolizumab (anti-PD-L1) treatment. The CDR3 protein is CASSLVGLAGYKDTQYF. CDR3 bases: TGTGCCAGCAGCTTAGTAGGACTAGCGGGGTATAAAGATACGCAGTATTTT.